The next 20 T cell receptor beta chains were all read from a single sample in a study of T cells in Graves' hyperthyroidism and ophthalmopathy. There were TCR beta CDR3 regions amplified from RNA transcripts. The HTBI primer set drove a first-round RT-PCR of the TCR CDR3. Each CDR3 protein gets one entry after TCRdb re-called the multiplex PCR reads with MiXCR. The sample contains 500,000 to 650,000 distinct CDR3 sequences, just under 20% of which appear only once. Input material: blood. The origin of the receptors is a man in his forties or fifties with Graves' ophthalmopathy.

This clonotype showed up many times. CDR3 in amino acids: CASSCRDRVCTDIQYF. CDR3 DNA sequence: TGTGCCAGCAGCTGCCGGGACAGGGTTTGTACGGACATTCAGTACTTC. J is TRBJ2-4 and V is TRBV11-3; 9 bases are shared with TRBD1. V trimming: 4 bases; J trimming: 8 bases; junction bases outside the gene matches: 12. Per germline, CDR1 SGHNT and CDR2 YENEEA. The CDR3 extends over 16 amino acids.

This clonotype was observed a handful of times. The gene calls are TRBV7-9 and TRBJ2-1; D is perhaps TRBD1 or TRBD2 (5 bases each). Germline CDR1 and CDR2: SEHNR and FQNEAQ (reference sequence). The CDR3 consists of 14 residues. The V end was cut by 3 bases, the J end by 8 bases, with 14 bases between. For the CDR3, the DNA is TGTGCCAGCAGCTTCCGGGGAATGGGGGATGAGCAGTTCTTC. It translates to CASSFRGMGDEQFF.

The chain combines TRBV12-3 or TRBV12-4 with TRBJ1-2; no reliable D call. This CDR3 spans 14 amino acids. Trimming took off 6 bases at V and 7 bases at J, with 18 bases between the two ends. The CDR3 coding sequence is TGTGCCAGCAGGCCCCACATTGAGGACTGTGGCTACACCTTC. This translates into CASRPHIEDCGYTF.

This clonotype was found many times. The chain joins TRBV7-2 to TRBJ2-5; 7 nucleotides agree with TRBD2. Germline V CDR1 and CDR2: SGHTA, FQGNSA. V was clipped by 2 bases and J by 2 bases; unmatched bases: 11. The CDR3 extends over 17 amino acids. The CDR3 coding sequence is TGTGCCAGCAGCTTAAACGGGGCGGGAGCCCTACAAGAGACCCAGTACTTC. It codes for CASSLNGAGALQETQYF.

This clonotype has at least ten counts. The J gene is TRBJ2-3, the V gene TRBV7-3, with D uncertain. The ends were cut back, 2 bases at V and 6 bases at J, with 9 bases in the middle. Germline CDR1 SGHTA, CDR2 FQGTGA. The CDR3 extends over 13 amino acids. Here the CDR3 DNA reads TGTGCCAGCAGCTTAGACCTATTTGATACGCAGTATTTT. Amino acids: CASSLDLFDTQYF.

This clonotype was recorded at least ten times. This rearrangement joins TRBV15 to TRBJ2-3; 11 nucleotides line up with TRBD2. Losses at the gene ends were 0 bases for V and 3 bases for J; bases not matched to a gene: 5. Per germline, CDR1 LNHNV and CDR2 YYDKDF (reference sequence). The CDR3 is 17 amino acids. The CDR3 loop is CATSRDTRTSGTDTQYF. CDR3 DNA sequence: TGTGCCACCAGCAGAGATACCCGGACTAGCGGGACAGATACGCAGTATTTT.

At least ten counts were recorded for this clonotype. J is TRBJ2-2 and V is TRBV9; D is perhaps TRBD1 (5 bases). V was clipped by 0 bases and J by 1 base, with 7 bases between them. Germline CDR1 SGDLS, CDR2 YYNGEE. This CDR3 is built from 15 residues. The CDR3 nucleotides read TGTGCCAGCAGCGTAGTGGGGCAGAACACCGGGGAGCTGTTTTTT. It encodes CASSVVGQNTGELFF.

A few counts support this clonotype. The J gene is TRBJ1-5, the V gene TRBV6-1, with D tentatively TRBD1 (5 bases). Germline CDR1 reads MNHNS; CDR2 reads SASEGT. V was cut by 6 bases and J by 5 bases, with 14 bases left in between. The CDR3 runs 14 residues. In nucleotides, the CDR3 is TGTGCCAGCAGCCCCGGGGCAGGCCATCAGCCCCAGCATTTT. The encoded protein is CASSPGAGHQPQHF.

This clonotype was seen at least ten times. The genes are TRBV12-3 or TRBV12-4 and TRBJ1-1; the match to TRBD1 covers 7 bases. V lost 3 bases and J lost 1; bases outside the gene matches: 5. The CDR3 sequence is 15 residues long. The CDR3 loop is CASSFTGARNTEAFF. The CDR3 DNA sequence: TGTGCCAGCAGTTTTACAGGGGCCCGGAACACTGAAGCTTTCTTT.

This chain connects TRBV29-1 to TRBJ2-4; 7 bases agree with TRBD1. Germline-derived CDR1 and CDR2 are SQVTM and ANQGSEA. The CDR3 is 15 residues long. Trimming took 8 bases from V and 7 from J; bases not matched to a gene: 17. The CDR3 nucleotides are TGCAGCTCTAGGGGGCGACTCCCCCGTGGGAACATTCAGTACTTC. It is translated as CSSRGRLPRGNIQYF. The full variable domain, completed using reference TRBV29-1 and TRBJ2-4, is SAVISQKPSRDICQRGTSLTIQCQVDSQVTMMFWYRQQPGQSLTLIATANQGSEATYESGFVIDKFPISRPNLTFSTLTVSNMSPEDSSIYLCSSRGRLPRGNIQYFGAGTRLSVL.

This clonotype showed up just a few times. The rearrangement uses TRBV6-5 and TRBJ2-1; no clear D. Germline CDR1 reads MNHEY; CDR2 reads SVGAGI. V was shortened by 7 bases and J by 4 bases, with 20 bases between the two germline ends. This CDR3 has 16 amino acids. The CDR3 sequence: CASNSDPGQLYNEQFF. In DNA, the CDR3 is TGTGCCAGCAATTCGGACCCCGGGCAGCTTTACAATGAGCAGTTCTTC.

This clonotype was observed a handful of times. This chain uses TRBV10-3 with TRBJ2-7; D is unclear. The germline CDR1 and CDR2 sequences are ENHRY and SYGVKD. Trimming shortened V by 0 bases and J by 2 bases, and 5 bases separated the two germline ends. The CDR3 is 13 residues long. Here the CDR3 reads CAISESQAYEQYF. CDR3 nucleotide sequence: TGTGCCATCAGTGAGTCCCAGGCCTACGAGCAGTACTTC.

The rearrangement uses TRBV6-1 and TRBJ2-2, with 7 bases fitting TRBD1. Germline V CDR1 and CDR2: MNHNS, SASEGT. Losses at the gene ends were 4 bases for V and 5 bases for J; bases not matched to a gene: 4. This CDR3 spans 14 amino acids. CDR3 nucleotide sequence: TGTGCCAGCAGTGGCCGACAGGGAACCGGGGAGCTGTTTTTT. Its translation is CASSGRQGTGELFF.

This clonotype was recorded at least ten times. The CDR3 DNA follows: TGTGCCAGCAGTTTTCCTCCCAATTCAGATACGCAGTATTTT. Translation: CASSFPPNSDTQYF. V and J are TRBV28 and TRBJ2-3, with D unclear. V lost 3 bases, J lost 4 bases, and 11 bases lay in between. The length of the CDR3 is 14 residues. Germline V gives CDR1 MDHEN, CDR2 SYDVKM.

About this clonotype: The conserved closing phenylalanine or tryptophan is absent in this CDR3, likely reflecting a read error. V gene TRBV3-1 combines with J gene TRBJ2-3, with 7 bases that match TRBD1. Trimming took 4 bases from V and 0 from J; bases not matched to a gene: 4. There are 15 residues in the CDR3. The germline V gene encodes CDR1 LGHDT and CDR2 YNNKEL (reference sequence). The CDR3 DNA is TGTGCCAGCAGCCCTCGACAGGGAAGCACAGATACGCAGTATTCT. It yields the protein CASSPRQGSTDTQYS.

In its sample, this clonotype was seen a few times. CDR3 protein: CASSLNLAPVSGANVLTF. Written as DNA, the CDR3 is TGTGCCAGCAGTTTAAATCTAGCCCCAGTCTCTGGGGCCAACGTCCTGACTTTC. The chain links TRBV27 to TRBJ2-6; D is possibly TRBD2 (5 bases). V was clipped by 2 bases and J by 0 bases, with 14 bases between them. The CDR3 is 18 residues long. The germline CDR1 and CDR2 sequences are MNHEY and SMNVEV (reference sequence).

A single count supports this clonotype. The chain recombines TRBV20-1 with TRBJ1-3; TRBD1 is a possible D gene (5 bases). Trimming stripped 5 bases from V and 3 bases from J, with 14 bases between. This CDR3 is built from 14 residues. Germline V gene data show CDR1 as DFQATT and CDR2 as SNEGSKA (reference sequence). CDR3 region: CSALRGTVGNTIYF. CDR3 bases: TGCAGTGCTCTTAGAGGGACGGTTGGAAACACCATATATTTT.

Concerning this clonotype: A much larger clone is a single base away; this may be a read error. The rearrangement joins TRBV3-1 to TRBJ2-3; D is tentatively TRBD1 or TRBD2 (6 bases each). Germline-derived CDR1 and CDR2 are LGHDT and YNNKEL (reference sequence). This CDR3 is built from 17 residues. Trimming cost V 4 bases and J 3 bases, with 20 bases left between them. CDR3 in DNA: TGTGCCAGCAGCCTCCTACAGGGCCTTGCGGGGACAGATACGCAGTATTTT. Encoded protein: CASSLLQGLAGTDTQYF.

This clonotype came up many times. The genes are TRBV6-2 or TRBV6-3 and TRBJ2-3; possibly TRBD1 for D (6 bases). V was pared by 1 base and J by 2 bases, with 19 bases between. Germline loops: CDR1 MNHEY, CDR2 SVGEGT. This CDR3 is built from 18 residues. The CDR3 region is CASSYFYLRDTLTDTQYF. DNA for the CDR3: TGTGCCAGCAGTTACTTCTACCTCCGGGACACCCTCACAGATACGCAGTATTTT.

This clonotype was detected many times. The chain recombines TRBV5-1 with TRBJ2-1; D unresolved. The germline V gene encodes CDR1 SGHRS and CDR2 YFSETQ. This CDR3 comprises 15 residues. V was trimmed by 0 bases and J by 0 bases, leaving 7 bases between them. The CDR3 here is CASSLAQSSYNEQFF. The CDR3 DNA is TGCGCCAGCAGCTTGGCTCAAAGCTCCTACAATGAGCAGTTCTTC. Full variable domain (outside the CDR3, taken from reference TRBV5-1 and TRBJ2-1): KAGVTQTPRYLIKTRGQQVTLSCSPISGHRSVSWYQQTPGQGLQFLFEYFSETQRNKGNFPGRFSGRQFSNSRSEMNVSTLELGDSALYLCASSLAQSSYNEQFFGPGTRLTVL.